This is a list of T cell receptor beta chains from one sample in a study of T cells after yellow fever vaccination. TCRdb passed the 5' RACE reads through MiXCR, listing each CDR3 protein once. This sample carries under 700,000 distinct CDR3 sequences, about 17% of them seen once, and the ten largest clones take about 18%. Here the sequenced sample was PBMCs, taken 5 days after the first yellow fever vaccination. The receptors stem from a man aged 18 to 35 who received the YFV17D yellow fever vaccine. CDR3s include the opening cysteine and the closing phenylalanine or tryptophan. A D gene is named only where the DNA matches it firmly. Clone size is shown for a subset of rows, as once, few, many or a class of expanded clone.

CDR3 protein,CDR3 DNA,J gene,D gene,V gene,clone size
CSARLISGVGETQYF,TGCAGTGCTAGATTGATTAGCGGGGTCGGGGAGACCCAGTACTTC,TRBJ2-5,TRBD2,TRBV20-1,NA
CSAQQGATGELFF,TGCAGTGCTCAACAGGGTGCGACCGGGGAGCTGTTTTTT,TRBJ2-2,NA,TRBV20-1,NA
CASSRTGEEEKLFF,TGCGCCAGCAGCCGGACGGGGGAAGAGGAAAAACTGTTTTTT,TRBJ1-4,NA,TRBV5-1,NA
CASPGVSTDTQYF,TGTGCCAGCCCAGGGGTGAGCACAGATACGCAGTATTTT,TRBJ2-3,NA,TRBV12-3/TRBV12-4,few
CASSVQANTEAFF,TGTGCCAGCAGCGTACAGGCGAACACTGAAGCTTTCTTT,TRBJ1-1,NA,TRBV6-1,NA
CASSLGFGGAGANVLTF,TGTGCCAGCAGCTTAGGTTTTGGGGGGGCTGGGGCCAACGTCCTGACTTTC,TRBJ2-6,TRBD2,TRBV7-2,NA
CASSTRRGVSTNEKLFF,TGTGCCAGTAGTACGCGCCGGGGGGTCTCAACTAATGAAAAACTGTTTTTT,TRBJ1-4,NA,TRBV19,few
CSAARDGRVNEQFF,TGCAGTGCCGCAAGGGACGGCCGGGTAAATGAGCAGTTCTTC,TRBJ2-1,NA,TRBV20-1,few
CASSPPRGASYNEQFF,TGTGCCAGCAGTCCGCCTCGGGGGGCCTCCTACAATGAGCAGTTCTTC,TRBJ2-1,NA,TRBV28,NA
CASSPETGGSDTQYF,TGTGCCAGCAGTCCCGAAACAGGGGGCTCGGATACGCAGTATTTT,TRBJ2-3,TRBD1,TRBV6-1,NA
CASSWKSGQAKDSPLHF,TGCGCCAGCAGCTGGAAGTCGGGACAGGCCAAGGATTCACCCCTCCACTTT,TRBJ1-6,TRBD1,TRBV5-1,NA
CSASVGSGTEAFF,TGCAGTGCTAGTGTGGGTTCAGGGACTGAAGCTTTCTTT,TRBJ1-1,NA,TRBV20-1,few
CSAWYQETQYF,TGCAGTGCTTGGTACCAAGAGACCCAGTACTTC,TRBJ2-5,NA,TRBV20-1,NA
CASSPKGQSARQPQHF,TGTGCCAGCAGTCCAAAAGGACAGTCAGCCCGTCAGCCCCAGCATTTT,TRBJ1-5,NA,TRBV12-3/TRBV12-4,once
CSARLQGEKLFF,TGCAGTGCTAGGCTGCAGGGGGAAAAACTGTTTTTT,TRBJ1-4,NA,TRBV20-1,few
CASSRRRGLGEKLFF,TGTGCCAGCAGCCGACGCAGGGGGCTGGGTGAAAAACTGTTTTTT,TRBJ1-4,TRBD1,TRBV7-9,NA
CASSLKWDTEAFF,TGTGCCAGCAGCTTAAAGTGGGACACTGAAGCTTTCTTT,TRBJ1-1,NA,TRBV7-2,NA
CASSQVLRTDTQYF,TGCGCCAGCAGCCAAGTACTACGCACAGATACGCAGTATTTT,TRBJ2-3,NA,TRBV4-1,few
CASSLDQSNTEAFF,TGTGCCAGCAGTTTAGATCAATCGAACACTGAAGCTTTCTTT,TRBJ1-1,NA,TRBV12-3/TRBV12-4,few
CASREAGTDGYTF,TGTGCCAGCAGGGAGGCGGGGACAGATGGCTACACCTTC,TRBJ1-2,TRBD1,TRBV12-3/TRBV12-4,few
CASSNRGPPSYNEQFF,TGTGCCAGTAGCAACAGGGGGCCTCCCTCCTACAATGAGCAGTTCTTC,TRBJ2-1,TRBD1,TRBV19,few
CASRGQYTGELFF,TGTGCCAGCAGGGGACAGTACACCGGGGAGCTGTTTTTT,TRBJ2-2,TRBD1,TRBV6-1,few
CASSPTGTGLRNEKLFF,TGTGCCAGCAGCCCAACCGGGACAGGGCTTCGTAATGAAAAACTGTTTTTT,TRBJ1-4,TRBD1,TRBV7-9,few
CSAGHLTYEQYF,TGCAGCGCCGGACACCTCACCTACGAGCAGTACTTC,TRBJ2-7,NA,TRBV29-1,NA